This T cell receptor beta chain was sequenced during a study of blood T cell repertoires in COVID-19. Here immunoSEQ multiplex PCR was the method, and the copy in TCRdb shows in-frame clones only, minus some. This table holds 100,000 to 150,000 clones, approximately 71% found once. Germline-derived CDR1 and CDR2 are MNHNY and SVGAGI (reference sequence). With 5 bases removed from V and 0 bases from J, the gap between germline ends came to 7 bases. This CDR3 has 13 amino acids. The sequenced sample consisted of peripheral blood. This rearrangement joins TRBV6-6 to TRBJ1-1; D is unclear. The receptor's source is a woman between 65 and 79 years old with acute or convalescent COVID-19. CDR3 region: CASSASMNTEAFF. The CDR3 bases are TGTGCCAGCAGTGCCTCTATGAACACTGAAGCTTTCTTT.